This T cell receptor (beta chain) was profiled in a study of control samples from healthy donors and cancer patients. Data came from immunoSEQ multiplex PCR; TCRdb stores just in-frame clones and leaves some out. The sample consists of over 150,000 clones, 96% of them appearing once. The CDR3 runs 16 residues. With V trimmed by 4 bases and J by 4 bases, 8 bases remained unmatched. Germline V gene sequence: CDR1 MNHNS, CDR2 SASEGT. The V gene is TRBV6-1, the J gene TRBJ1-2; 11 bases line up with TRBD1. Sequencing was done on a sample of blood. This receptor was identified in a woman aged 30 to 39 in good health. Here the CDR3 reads CASSGSRTGGLYGYTF. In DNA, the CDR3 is TGTGCCAGCAGTGGGTCGAGGACAGGGGGCCTCTATGGCTACACCTTC.